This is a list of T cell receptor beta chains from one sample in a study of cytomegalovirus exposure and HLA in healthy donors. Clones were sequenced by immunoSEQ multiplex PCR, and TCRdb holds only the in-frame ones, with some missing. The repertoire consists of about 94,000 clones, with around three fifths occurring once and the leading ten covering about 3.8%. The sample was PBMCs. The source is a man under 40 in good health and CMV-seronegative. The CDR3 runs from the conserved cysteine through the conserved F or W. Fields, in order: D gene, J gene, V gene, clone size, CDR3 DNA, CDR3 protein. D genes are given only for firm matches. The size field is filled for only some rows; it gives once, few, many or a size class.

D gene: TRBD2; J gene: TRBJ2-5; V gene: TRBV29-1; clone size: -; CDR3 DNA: TGCAGCGTTGAGCGGACTAGCGGGATGGAGACCCAGTACTTC; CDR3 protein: CSVERTSGMETQYF
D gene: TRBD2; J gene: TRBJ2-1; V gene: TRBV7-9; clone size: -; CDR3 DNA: TGTGCCAGCAGCCCAGGGCTCACTAGCGGGGGTTACAATGAGCAGTTCTTC; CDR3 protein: CASSPGLTSGGYNEQFF
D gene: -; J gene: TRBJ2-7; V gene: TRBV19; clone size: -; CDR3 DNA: TGTGCCAGTAGTCCTTCGGGGGAGAGGGCTTACGAGCAGTACTTC; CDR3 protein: CASSPSGERAYEQYF
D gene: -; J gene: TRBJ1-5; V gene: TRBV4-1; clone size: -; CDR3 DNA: TGCGCCAGCAGCCAAGTACAGGGAGTCGATCAGCCCCAGCATTTT; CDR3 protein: CASSQVQGVDQPQHF
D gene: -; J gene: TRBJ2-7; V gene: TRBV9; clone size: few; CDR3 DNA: TGTGCCAGCAGCGTAGAGGTTGGGGGCAGTTCCTACGAGCAGTACTTC; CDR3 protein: CASSVEVGGSSYEQYF
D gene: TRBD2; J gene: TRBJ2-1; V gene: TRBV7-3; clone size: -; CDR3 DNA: TGTGCCAGCAGCTACGGGACTAGCGGGACCTCCGACAATGAGCAGTTCTTC; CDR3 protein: CASSYGTSGTSDNEQFF
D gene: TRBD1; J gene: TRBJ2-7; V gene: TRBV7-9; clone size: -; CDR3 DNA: TGTGCCAGCAGCCGACAGGGTTTACCCTACGAGCAGTACTTC; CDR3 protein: CASSRQGLPYEQYF
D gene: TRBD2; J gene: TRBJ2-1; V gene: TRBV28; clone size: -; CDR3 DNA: TGTGCCAGCAGCCCCCCGCTAGCGGGAGGGCCCTATGAGCAGTTCTTC; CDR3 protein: CASSPPLAGGPYEQFF
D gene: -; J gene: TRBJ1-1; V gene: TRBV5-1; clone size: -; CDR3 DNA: TGCGCCAGCAGCTTGGGGACAGCGCGACTGAACACTGAAGCTTTCTTT; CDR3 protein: CASSLGTARLNTEAFF
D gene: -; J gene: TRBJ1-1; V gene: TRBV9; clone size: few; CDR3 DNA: TGTGCCAGCAGCGTAGCTGGGCAGGGGACGAACACTGAAGCTTTCTTT; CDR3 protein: CASSVAGQGTNTEAFF
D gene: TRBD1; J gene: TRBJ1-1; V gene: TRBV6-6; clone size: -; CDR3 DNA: TGTGCCAGCATCCCCGGGACAGAGAACACTGAAGCTTTCTTT; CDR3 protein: CASIPGTENTEAFF
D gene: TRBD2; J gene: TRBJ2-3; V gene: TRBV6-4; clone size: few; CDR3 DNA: TGTGCCAGCAGTGAATCGTCTAGCGGATTCACAGATACGCAGTATTTT; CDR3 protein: CASSESSSGFTDTQYF
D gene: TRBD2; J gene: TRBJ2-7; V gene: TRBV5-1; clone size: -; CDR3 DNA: TGCGCCAGCAGCTTACGGGGGGGCCTCTACGAGCAGTACTTC; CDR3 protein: CASSLRGGLYEQYF
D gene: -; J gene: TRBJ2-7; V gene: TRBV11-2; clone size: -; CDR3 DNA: TGTGCCAGCAGCCCCAGCTTCCTAAGGGACAAAGCCTACGAGCAGTACTTC; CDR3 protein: CASSPSFLRDKAYEQYF
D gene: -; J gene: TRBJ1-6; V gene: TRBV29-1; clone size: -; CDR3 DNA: TGCAGCGTCCAACCCTCGGGTTCACCCCTCCACTTT; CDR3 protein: CSVQPSGSPLHF
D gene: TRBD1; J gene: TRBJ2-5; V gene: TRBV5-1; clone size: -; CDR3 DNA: TGCGCCAGCAGCTTTGCCGGGACAGGGGGTCAAGAGACCCAGTACTTC; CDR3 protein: CASSFAGTGGQETQYF
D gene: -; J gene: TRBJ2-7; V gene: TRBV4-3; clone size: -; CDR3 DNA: TGCGCCAGCAGCCAAGAGGCAGGGGCGTCCTACGAGCAGTACTTC; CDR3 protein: CASSQEAGASYEQYF
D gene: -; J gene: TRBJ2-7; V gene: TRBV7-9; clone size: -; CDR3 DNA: TGTTCCAGCAGCCCAGACAGATACGAGCAGTACTTC; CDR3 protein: CSSSPDRYEQYF
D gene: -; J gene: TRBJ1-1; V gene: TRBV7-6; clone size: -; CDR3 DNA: TGTGCCAGCAGCTTGGGGGGACACCGGGGGGTGAACACTGAAGCTTTCTTT; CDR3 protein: CASSLGGHRGVNTEAFF
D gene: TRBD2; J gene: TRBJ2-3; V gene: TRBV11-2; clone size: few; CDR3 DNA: TGTGCCAGCAGTTCTAGCGGGGGGGCCGGAGATACGCAGTATTTT; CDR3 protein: CASSSSGGAGDTQYF
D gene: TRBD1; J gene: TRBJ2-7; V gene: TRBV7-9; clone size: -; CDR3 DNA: TGTGCCAGCAGCTTACGCGGACAGGGCGAGCAGTACTTC; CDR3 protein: CASSLRGQGEQYF
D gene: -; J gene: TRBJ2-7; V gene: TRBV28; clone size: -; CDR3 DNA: TGTGCCAGCAGTTCCTGGGACGCAGGGGGGACCTACGAGCAGTACTTC; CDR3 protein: CASSSWDAGGTYEQYF
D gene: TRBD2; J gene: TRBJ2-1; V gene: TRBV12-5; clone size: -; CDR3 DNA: TGTGCTAGTGGCCCGGGACTAGCGGGGGGTGTCGACAATGAGCAGTTCTTC; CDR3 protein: CASGPGLAGGVDNEQFF
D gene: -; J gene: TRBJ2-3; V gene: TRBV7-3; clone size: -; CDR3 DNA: TGTGCCAGCAGCTCCGCGGAGGGCCGAGCAGATACGCAGTATTTT; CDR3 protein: CASSSAEGRADTQYF
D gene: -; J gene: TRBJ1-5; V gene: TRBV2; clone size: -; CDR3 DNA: TGTGCCAGCAGTCGGGACAACAATCAGCCCCAGCATTTT; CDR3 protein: CASSRDNNQPQHF
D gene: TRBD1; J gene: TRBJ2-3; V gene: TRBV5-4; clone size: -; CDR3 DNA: TGTGCCTGCACCGGGACAGGGAGTACAGATACGCAGTATTTT; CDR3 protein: CACTGTGSTDTQYF
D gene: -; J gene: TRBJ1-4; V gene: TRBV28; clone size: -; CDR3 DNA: TGTGCCAGCAGCGTCGGGGGGTCAGGCAGAGAAAAACTGTTTTTT; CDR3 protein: CASSVGGSGREKLFF
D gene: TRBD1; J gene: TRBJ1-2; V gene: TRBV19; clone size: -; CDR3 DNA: TGTGCCAGTAGTCCGGGACAGCGTAACTATGGCTACACCTTC; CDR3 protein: CASSPGQRNYGYTF
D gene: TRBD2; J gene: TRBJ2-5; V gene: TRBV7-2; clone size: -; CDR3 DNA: TGTGCCAGCAGCTTACCTCGGGCTAGCGGGGGGGAGACCCAGTACTTC; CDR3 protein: CASSLPRASGGETQYF
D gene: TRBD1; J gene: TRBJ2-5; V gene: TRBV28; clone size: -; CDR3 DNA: TGTGCCAGCGGCCGGGACAGAGCTCAAGAGACCCAGTACTTC; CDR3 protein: CASGRDRAQETQYF
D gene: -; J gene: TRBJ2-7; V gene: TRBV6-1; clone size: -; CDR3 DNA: TGTGCCAGCAGTGAAGCACTCCCCTACGAGCAGTACTTC; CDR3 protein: CASSEALPYEQYF
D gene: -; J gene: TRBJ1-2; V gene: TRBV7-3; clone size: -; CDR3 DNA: TGTGCCAGCAGCTTATACAGGGTTCCTGGCTATGGCTACACCTTC; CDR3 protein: CASSLYRVPGYGYTF
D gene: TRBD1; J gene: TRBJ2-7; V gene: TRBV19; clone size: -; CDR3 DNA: TGTGCCAGTAGTATGATAATTGGGACAGGGAGCTCCTACGAGCAGTACTTC; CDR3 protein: CASSMIIGTGSSYEQYF
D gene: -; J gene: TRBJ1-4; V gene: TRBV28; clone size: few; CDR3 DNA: TGTGCCAGCAGTTTACGACAAGGTGGGGGGGAAAAACTGTTTTTT; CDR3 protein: CASSLRQGGGEKLFF
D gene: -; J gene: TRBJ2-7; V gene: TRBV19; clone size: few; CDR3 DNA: TGTGCCAGCGGACAGCGGCAACCCTACGAGCAGTACTTC; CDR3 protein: CASGQRQPYEQYF
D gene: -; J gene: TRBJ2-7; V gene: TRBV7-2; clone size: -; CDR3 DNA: TGTGCCAGCAGCTTAGCCAGGAATACCTACGAGCAGTACTTC; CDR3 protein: CASSLARNTYEQYF
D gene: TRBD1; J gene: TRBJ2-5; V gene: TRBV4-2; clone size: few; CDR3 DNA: TGTGCCAGCAGCCCTCGTAGTGGACAGGAAGAGACCCAGTACTTC; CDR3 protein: CASSPRSGQEETQYF
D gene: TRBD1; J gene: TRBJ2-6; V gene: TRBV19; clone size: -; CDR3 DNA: TGTGCCAGTAGTATTTCAAACAGGGGCACTGGGGCCAACGTCCTGACTTTC; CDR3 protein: CASSISNRGTGANVLTF
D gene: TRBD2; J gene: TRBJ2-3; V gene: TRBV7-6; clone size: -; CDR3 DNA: TGTGCCAGCAGCCCGGGACTAACGACAGATACGCAGTATTTT; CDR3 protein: CASSPGLTTDTQYF
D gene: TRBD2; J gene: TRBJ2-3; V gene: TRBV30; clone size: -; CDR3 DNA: TGTGCCTGGAGTATAAGCGGGAGAGGTAGCACAGATACGCAGTATTTT; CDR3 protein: CAWSISGRGSTDTQYF
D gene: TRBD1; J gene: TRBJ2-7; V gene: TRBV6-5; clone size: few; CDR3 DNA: TGTGCCAGCAGTGGACAGGGGGCCCACGAGCAGTACTTC; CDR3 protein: CASSGQGAHEQYF
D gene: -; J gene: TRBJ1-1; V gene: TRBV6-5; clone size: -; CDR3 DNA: TGTGCCAGCAGTTACTCGGGCGGGGCGGGAGCTTTCTTT; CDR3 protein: CASSYSGGAGAFF
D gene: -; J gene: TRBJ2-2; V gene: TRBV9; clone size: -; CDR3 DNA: TGTGCCAGCAGCTCCCGGGGGACGAACACCGGGGAGCTGTTTTTT; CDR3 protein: CASSSRGTNTGELFF
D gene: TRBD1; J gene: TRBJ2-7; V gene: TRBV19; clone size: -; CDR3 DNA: TGTGCCAGTAGTCTCCCGGGACAGGGGATCTTGAACGAGCAGTACTTC; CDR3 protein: CASSLPGQGILNEQYF
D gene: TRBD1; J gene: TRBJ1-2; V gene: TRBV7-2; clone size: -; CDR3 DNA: TGTGCCAGCAGAAATAGACAGGGGAATGGCTACACCTTC; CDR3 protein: CASRNRQGNGYTF
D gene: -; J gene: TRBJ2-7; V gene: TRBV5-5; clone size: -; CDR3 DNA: TGTGCCAGCAGCCACCCTCAGGGGATATCGTACTTC; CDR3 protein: CASSHPQGISYF
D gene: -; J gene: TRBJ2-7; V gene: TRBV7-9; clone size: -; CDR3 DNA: TGTGCCAGCAGCTTAGGCTCAGGGCCTACCTACGAGCAGTACTTC; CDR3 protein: CASSLGSGPTYEQYF
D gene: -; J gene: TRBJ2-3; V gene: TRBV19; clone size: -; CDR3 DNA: TGTGCCGCAAGGGGCAGGGGCACAGATACGCAGTATTTT; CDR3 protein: CAARGRGTDTQYF
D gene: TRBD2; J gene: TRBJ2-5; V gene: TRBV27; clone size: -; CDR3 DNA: TGTGCCAGCAGTTCATGGACTAGCGGGAGGATCCAAGAGACCCAGTACTTC; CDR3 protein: CASSSWTSGRIQETQYF
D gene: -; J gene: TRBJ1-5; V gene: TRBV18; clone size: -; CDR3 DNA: TGTGCCAGCCAGATCAACAAGGGGGGCAATCAGCCCCAGCATTTT; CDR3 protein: CASQINKGGNQPQHF
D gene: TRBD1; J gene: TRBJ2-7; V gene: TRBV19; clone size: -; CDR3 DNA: TGTGCCAGTAGAAATCTACAGGGGGGCATTTACGAGCAGTACTTC; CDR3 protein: CASRNLQGGIYEQYF
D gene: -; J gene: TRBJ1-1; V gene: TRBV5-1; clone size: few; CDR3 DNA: TGCGCCAGCAGCTTCAGGGTAGCCATGAACACTGAAGCTTTCTTT; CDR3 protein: CASSFRVAMNTEAFF
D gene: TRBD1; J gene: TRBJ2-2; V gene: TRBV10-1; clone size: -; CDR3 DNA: TGCGCCAGCAGTGGGCAGGGGGCAGCCGGGGAGCTGTTTTTT; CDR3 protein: CASSGQGAAGELFF
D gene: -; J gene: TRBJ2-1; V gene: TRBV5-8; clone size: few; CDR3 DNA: TGTGCCAGCAGCTTAAGGGGGGGAGCCTCCTACAATGAGCAGTTCTTC; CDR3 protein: CASSLRGGASYNEQFF
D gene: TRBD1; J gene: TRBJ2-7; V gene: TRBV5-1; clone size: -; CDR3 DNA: TGCGCCAGCAGCTTGGATTCAGGGGGCCCTACCTACGAGCAGTACTTC; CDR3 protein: CASSLDSGGPTYEQYF
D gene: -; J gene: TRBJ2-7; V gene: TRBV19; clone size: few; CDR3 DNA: TGTGCCAGTAGTCCGACACTCCACGTCCCCTACGAGCAGTACTTC; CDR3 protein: CASSPTLHVPYEQYF
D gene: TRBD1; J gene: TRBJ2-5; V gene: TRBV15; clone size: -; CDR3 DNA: TGTGCCACCAGCAGAGGGTGGACAGGGAAGAGCCAAGAGACCCAGTACTTC; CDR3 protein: CATSRGWTGKSQETQYF
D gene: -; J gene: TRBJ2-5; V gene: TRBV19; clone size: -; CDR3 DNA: TGTGCCAGTAGTATCCCGGGACTCCAAGAGACCCAGTACTTC; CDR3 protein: CASSIPGLQETQYF
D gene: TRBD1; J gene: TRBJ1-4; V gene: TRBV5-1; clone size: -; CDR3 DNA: TGCGCCAGCAGCTTGGGACAGGGGGCAACTAATGAAAAACTGTTTTTT; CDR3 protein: CASSLGQGATNEKLFF